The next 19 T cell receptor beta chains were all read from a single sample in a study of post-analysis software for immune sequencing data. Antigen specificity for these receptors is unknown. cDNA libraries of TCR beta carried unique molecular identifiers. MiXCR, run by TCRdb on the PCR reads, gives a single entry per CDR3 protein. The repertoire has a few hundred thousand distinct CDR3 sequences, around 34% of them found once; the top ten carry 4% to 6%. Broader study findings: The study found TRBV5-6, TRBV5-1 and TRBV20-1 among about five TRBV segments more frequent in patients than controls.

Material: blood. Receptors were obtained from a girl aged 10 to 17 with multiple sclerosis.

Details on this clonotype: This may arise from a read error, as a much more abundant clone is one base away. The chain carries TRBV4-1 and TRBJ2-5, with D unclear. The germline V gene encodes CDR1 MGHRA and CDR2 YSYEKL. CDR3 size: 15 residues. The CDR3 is CASRKSELGQETRYF. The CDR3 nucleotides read TGCGCCAGCAGAAAATCAGAGTTAGGGCAAGAGACCCGGTACTTC.

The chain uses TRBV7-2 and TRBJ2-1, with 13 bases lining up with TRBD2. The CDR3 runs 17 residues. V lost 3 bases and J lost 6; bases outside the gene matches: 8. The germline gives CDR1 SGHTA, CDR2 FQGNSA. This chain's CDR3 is CASSFTSGRGGGNEQFF. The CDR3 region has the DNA TGTGCCAGCAGCTTTACTAGCGGGAGGGGTGGGGGCAATGAGCAGTTCTTC. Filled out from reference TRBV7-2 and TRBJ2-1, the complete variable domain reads GAGVSQSPSNKVTEKGKDVELRCDPISGHTALYWYRQSLGQGLEFLIYFQGNSAPDKSGLPSDRFSAERTGGSVSTLTIQRTQQEDSAVYLCASSFTSGRGGGNEQFFGPGTRLTVL.

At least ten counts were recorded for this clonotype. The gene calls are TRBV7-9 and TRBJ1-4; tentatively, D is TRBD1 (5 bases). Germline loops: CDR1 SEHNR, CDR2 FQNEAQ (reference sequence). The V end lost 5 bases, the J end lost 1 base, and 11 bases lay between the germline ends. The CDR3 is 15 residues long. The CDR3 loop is CASSPGGGTNEKLFF. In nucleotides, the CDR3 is TGTGCCAGCAGCCCGGGCGGGGGAACTAATGAAAAACTGTTTTTT.

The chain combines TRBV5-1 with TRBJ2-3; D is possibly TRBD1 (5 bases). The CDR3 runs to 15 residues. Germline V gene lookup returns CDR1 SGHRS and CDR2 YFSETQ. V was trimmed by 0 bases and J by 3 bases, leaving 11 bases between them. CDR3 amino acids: CASSLEQGRTDTQYF. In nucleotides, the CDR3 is TGCGCCAGCAGCTTGGAGCAGGGAAGGACAGATACGCAGTATTTT. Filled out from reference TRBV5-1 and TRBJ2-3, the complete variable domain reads KAGVTQTPRYLIKTRGQQVTLSCSPISGHRSVSWYQQTPGQGLQFLFEYFSETQRNKGNFPGRFSGRQFSNSRSEMNVSTLELGDSALYLCASSLEQGRTDTQYFGPGTRLTVL.

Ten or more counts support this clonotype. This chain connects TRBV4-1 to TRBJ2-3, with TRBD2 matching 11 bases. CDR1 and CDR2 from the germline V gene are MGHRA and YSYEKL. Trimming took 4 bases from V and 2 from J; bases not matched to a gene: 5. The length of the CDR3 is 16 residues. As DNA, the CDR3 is TGCGCCAGCAGCCTGGAGGGACTAGCGGTCACAGATACGCAGTATTTT. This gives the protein CASSLEGLAVTDTQYF.

CDR3 amino acids: CASSLEGTTNYGYTF. The CDR3 nucleotides are TGCGCCAGCAGCTTGGAGGGGACAACTAACTATGGCTACACCTTC. J is TRBJ1-2 and V is TRBV5-1; TRBD1 is a possible D gene (6 bases). The length of the CDR3 is 15 residues. V was pared by 0 bases and J by 0 bases, with 9 bases between. The germline gives CDR1 SGHRS, CDR2 YFSETQ.

The CDR3 reads CSVEKLMNTEAFF. The CDR3 nucleotides read TGCAGCGTTGAAAAGCTAATGAACACTGAAGCTTTCTTT. The chain couples TRBV29-1 to TRBJ1-1; no definite D call. CDR1 and CDR2 from the germline V gene are SQVTM and ANQGSEA. This CDR3 contains 13 residues. Trimming took off 2 bases at V and 0 bases at J, with 7 bases between the two ends.

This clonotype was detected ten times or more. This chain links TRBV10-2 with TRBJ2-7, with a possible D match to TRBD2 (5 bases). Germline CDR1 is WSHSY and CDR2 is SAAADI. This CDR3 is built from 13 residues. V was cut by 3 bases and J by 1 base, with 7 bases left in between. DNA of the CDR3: TGCGCCAGCAGTGAAGGCGGGTCCTACGAGCAGTACTTC. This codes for CASSEGGSYEQYF.

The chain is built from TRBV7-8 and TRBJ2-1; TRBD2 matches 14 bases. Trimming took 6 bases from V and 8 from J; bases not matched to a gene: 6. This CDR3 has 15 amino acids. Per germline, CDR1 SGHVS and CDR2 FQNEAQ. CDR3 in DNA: TGTGCCAGCAGTTTGACTAGCGGGAGGGTGGATGAGCAGTTCTTC. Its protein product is CASSLTSGRVDEQFF.

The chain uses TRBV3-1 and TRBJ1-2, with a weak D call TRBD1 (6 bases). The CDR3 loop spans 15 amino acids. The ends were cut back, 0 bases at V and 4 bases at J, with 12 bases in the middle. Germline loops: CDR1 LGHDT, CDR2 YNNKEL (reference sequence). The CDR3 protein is CASSQDIRGGYGYTF. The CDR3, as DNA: TGTGCCAGCAGCCAAGATATCAGGGGAGGCTATGGCTACACCTTC.

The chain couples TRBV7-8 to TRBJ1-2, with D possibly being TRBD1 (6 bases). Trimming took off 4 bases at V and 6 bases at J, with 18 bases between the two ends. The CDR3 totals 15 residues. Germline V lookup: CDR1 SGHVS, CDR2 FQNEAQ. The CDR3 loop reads CASSSYLQGTNGYTF. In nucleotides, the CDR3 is TGTGCCAGCAGCTCTTACCTACAGGGAACGAATGGCTACACCTTC.

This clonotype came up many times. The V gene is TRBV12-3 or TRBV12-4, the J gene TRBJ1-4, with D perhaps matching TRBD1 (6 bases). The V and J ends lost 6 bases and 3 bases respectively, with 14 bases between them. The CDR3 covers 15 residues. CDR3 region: CASSRGGPANEKLFF. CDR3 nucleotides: TGTGCCAGCAGCCGTGGGGGGCCCGCTAATGAAAAACTGTTTTTT.

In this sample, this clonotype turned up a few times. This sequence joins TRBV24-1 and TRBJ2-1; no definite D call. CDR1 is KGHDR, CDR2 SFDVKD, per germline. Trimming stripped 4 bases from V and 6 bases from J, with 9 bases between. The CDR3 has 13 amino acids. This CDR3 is CATSDPRGNEQFF. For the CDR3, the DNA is TGTGCCACCAGTGACCCCCGCGGCAATGAGCAGTTCTTC.

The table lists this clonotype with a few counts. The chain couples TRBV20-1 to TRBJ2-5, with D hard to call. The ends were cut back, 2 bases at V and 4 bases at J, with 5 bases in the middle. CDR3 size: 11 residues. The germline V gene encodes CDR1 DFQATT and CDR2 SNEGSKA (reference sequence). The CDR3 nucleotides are TGCAGTGCTAGAAAGACAGAGACCCAGTACTTC. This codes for CSARKTETQYF.

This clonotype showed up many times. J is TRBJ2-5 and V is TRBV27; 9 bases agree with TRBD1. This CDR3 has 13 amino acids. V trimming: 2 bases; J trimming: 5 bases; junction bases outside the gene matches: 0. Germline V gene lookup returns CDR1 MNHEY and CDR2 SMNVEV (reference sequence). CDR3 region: CASSLGQGETQYF. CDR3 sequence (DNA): TGTGCCAGCAGTTTAGGACAGGGGGAGACCCAGTACTTC.

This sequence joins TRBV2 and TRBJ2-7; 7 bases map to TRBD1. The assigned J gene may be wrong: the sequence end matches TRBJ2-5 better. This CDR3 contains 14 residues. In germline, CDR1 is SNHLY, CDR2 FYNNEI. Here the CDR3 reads CASISPTGKETQYF. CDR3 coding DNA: TGTGCCAGCATCTCCCCGACAGGGAAGGAGACCCAGTACTTC.

The CDR3 nucleotides read TGTGCCAGTAGTATAGGGACAGGGGTTTACAATGAGCAGTTCTTC. Its protein is CASSIGTGVYNEQFF. The J gene is TRBJ2-1, the V gene TRBV19; TRBD1 matches 9 bases. CDR3 length equals 15 residues. Germline loops: CDR1 LNHDA, CDR2 SQIVND (reference sequence). J gave up 4 bases and V 1 base, and 2 bases lay outside the gene matches.

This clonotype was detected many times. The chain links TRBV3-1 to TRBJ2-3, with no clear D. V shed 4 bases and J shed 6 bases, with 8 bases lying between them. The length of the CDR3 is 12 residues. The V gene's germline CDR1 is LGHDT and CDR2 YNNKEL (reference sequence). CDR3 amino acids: CASSPSHDTQYF. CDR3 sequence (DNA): TGTGCCAGCAGCCCCTCACATGATACGCAGTATTTT.

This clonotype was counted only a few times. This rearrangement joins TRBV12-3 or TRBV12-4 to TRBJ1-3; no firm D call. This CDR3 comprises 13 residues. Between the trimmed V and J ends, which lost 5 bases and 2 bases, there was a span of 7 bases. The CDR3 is CASSQTTGNTIYF. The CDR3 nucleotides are TGTGCCAGCAGTCAGACTACTGGAAACACCATATATTTT.